Sequencing of this TCR beta chain was carried out in a study of Ad26.COV2.S vaccination and SARS-CoV-2 variants. Study as a whole: The donor was enrolled in the Ad26.COV2.S arm of the COV1001 trial. Dosing was one shot or two shots 56 days apart. Study results and caveats: Measurements of TCR breadth and depth may have given underestimates of the total T cell responses. Vaccine and placebo recipients had comparable breadth of non-spike TCRs.

The sample's treatment: around 19 received Ad26.COV2.S at low or high dose, single or two shots; a few received placebo; per-sample allocation not given. Collection of the samples took place on day 63 after the first injection of vaccine or placebo. TCRdb's copy holds only in-frame clones and misses some; the assay was immunoSEQ multiplex PCR. The table lists more than 300,000 clones, approximately 86% of them singletons. The germline V gene has CDR1 SGHRS and CDR2 YFSETQ. CDR3 size: 14 residues. Trimming stripped 0 bases from V and 6 bases from J, with 13 bases between. This clone has a single count. The antigen is not known.

This receptor was obtained from a person between 18 and 65 years old who received the Ad26.COV2.S COVID-19 vaccine or a placebo. The material sequenced was peripheral blood, taken in a trial of Ad26.COV2.S vaccine versus placebo. This chain connects TRBV5-1 to TRBJ2-7; either TRBD1 or TRBD2 may supply D (5 bases each). The CDR3 spells CASSLGGTEREQYF. DNA of the CDR3: TGCGCCAGCAGCTTGGGAGGGACCGAGCGCGAGCAGTACTTC.